The clone carrying this T cell receptor (beta chain) was detected once. What it binds is unknown. These data come from a study of long-term antiretroviral therapy in people with HIV. Study conclusions and caveats: HIV repertoire CDR3 lengths ranged less widely than those of controls. Relative to transplant donor controls, diversity remained lower despite increasing after ART.

An immunoSEQ assay, version v3.0, was performed at survey level. Sequenced by immunoSEQ multiplex PCR; TCRdb stores in-frame clones only, minus some. Of about 39,000 clones in the sample, approximately 87% are singletons; the top ten hold about 4%. Per germline, CDR1 LNHDA and CDR2 SQIVND (reference sequence). CDR3 size: 17 residues. V was shortened by 5 bases and J by 2 bases, with 19 bases between the two germline ends. The chain links TRBV19 to TRBJ2-1, with D maybe TRBD2 (5 bases). The source of this sequence is a woman between 50 and 59 years old with HIV. The specimen comprised unsorted PBMCs, sampled 1.2 years after starting antiretroviral therapy. CDR3 DNA sequence: TGTGCCAGTAGTCCGCAGGCTAGCACCGGCCCCTACAATGAGCAGTTCTTC. Protein product: CASSPQASTGPYNEQFF.